These 19 T cell receptor beta chains were all obtained from the same sample, sequenced in a study of neurological immune-mediated disorders. A single record per CDR3 protein comes from TCRdb applying MiXCR to the 5' RACE reads. The sample carries about 45,000 distinct CDR3 sequences, 20% to 25% recorded once. Regarding time point: technical triplicate 3. The sequenced material came from PBMCs. The receptors derive from a man between 60 and 75 years old with HTLV-1-associated myelopathy (HAM/TSP).

This clonotype was observed at least ten times. This chain links TRBV7-3 with TRBJ2-2; 8 positions agree with TRBD1. The germline V gene has CDR1 SGHTA and CDR2 FQGTGA. V lost 6 bases, J lost 4 bases, and 7 bases stayed unmatched. CDR3 length: 15 amino acids. The CDR3 sequence is CASSITGGGTGELFF. DNA of the CDR3: TGTGCCAGCAGTATAACAGGGGGAGGCACCGGGGAGCTGTTTTTT. The whole variable domain, remainder taken from reference TRBV7-3 and TRBJ2-2, is GAGVSQTPSNKVTEKGKYVELRCDPISGHTALYWYRQSLGQGPEFLIYFQGTGAADDSGLPNDRFFAVRPEGSVSTLKIQRTERGDSAVYLCASSITGGGTGELFFGEGSRLTVL.

This clonotype has ten or more counts. The V and J genes are TRBV27 and TRBJ1-1; no clear D gene. The V gene lost 3 bases and the J gene lost 2 bases, with 22 bases spanning the gap. The CDR3 spans 18 residues. Germline V gene lookup returns CDR1 MNHEY and CDR2 SMNVEV (reference sequence). In DNA form, the CDR3 reads TGTGCCAGCAGTTTCTCCCCCGTGCAGGCCCCACCCAACACTGAAGCTTTCTTT. It translates to CASSFSPVQAPPNTEAFF.

In its sample, this clonotype was seen many times. The chain is built from TRBV5-1 and TRBJ1-5; no clear D. V was cut by 0 bases and J by 1 base, with 17 bases left in between. CDR1 and CDR2 (germline): SGHRS, YFSETQ. The CDR3 covers 18 residues. The CDR3 bases are TGCGCCAGCAGCTTGGAGGGCCGCCTGTCCGAAAGCAATCAGCCCCAGCATTTT. This translates into CASSLEGRLSESNQPQHF. Combining the CDR3 with reference TRBV5-1 and TRBJ1-5 gives the whole variable domain KAGVTQTPRYLIKTRGQQVTLSCSPISGHRSVSWYQQTPGQGLQFLFEYFSETQRNKGNFPGRFSGRQFSNSRSEMNVSTLELGDSALYLCASSLEGRLSESNQPQHFGDGTRLSIL.

This clonotype was counted ten times or more. The chain uses TRBV10-3 and TRBJ1-3; possibly TRBD1 for D (6 bases). V lost 6 bases and J lost 0, with 6 bases in between. This CDR3 contains 13 residues. The V gene's germline CDR1 is ENHRY and CDR2 SYGVKD. Written as DNA, the CDR3 is TGTGCCATCAGGGACAGCTCTGGAAACACCATATATTTT. It translates to CAIRDSSGNTIYF.

This clonotype was observed at least ten times. The chain joins TRBV6-5 to TRBJ1-1; 10 nucleotides align to TRBD1. The CDR3 runs to 12 residues. Per the germline V gene, CDR1 is MNHEY and CDR2 is SVGAGI. The ends lost 6 bases at V and 9 bases at J; junction bases unmatched: 4. CDR3 in DNA: TGTGCCAGCAGGGGGACAGGGGCGCAAGCTTTCTTT. The encoded protein is CASRGTGAQAFF.

This clonotype was detected many times. The chain has TRBV20-1 and TRBJ2-1, with TRBD2 matching 9 bases. The CDR3 contains 11 residues. V shed 1 base and J 15 bases; nucleotides not matched to a gene: 4. Germline V gives CDR1 DFQATT, CDR2 SNEGSKA (reference sequence). The CDR3: CSARGTSVPFF. As DNA, the CDR3 is TGCAGTGCTAGAGGGACTAGCGTGCCGTTCTTC.

The chain combines TRBV24-1 with TRBJ2-1; 8 bases are shared with TRBD2. After removal of 7 bases from V and 5 bases from J, the junction contained 6 bases not matched to a gene. The germline gives CDR1 KGHDR, CDR2 SFDVKD. This CDR3 comprises 14 residues. CDR3 bases: TGTGCCACCAGCTTAGCGGGACTCGACAATGAGCAGTTCTTC. It encodes CATSLAGLDNEQFF.

This clonotype was detected many times. V is TRBV7-2 and J is TRBJ2-1; 10 nucleotides match TRBD2. The V gene's germline CDR1 is SGHTA and CDR2 FQGNSA. V shed 1 base and J 4 bases; nucleotides not matched to a gene: 4. This CDR3 comprises 16 residues. CDR3 region: CASSLVWTSGYNEQFF. In DNA, the CDR3 is TGTGCCAGCAGCTTAGTTTGGACTAGCGGTTACAATGAGCAGTTCTTC.

At least ten counts were recorded for this clonotype. V and J are TRBV27 and TRBJ1-1; D perhaps matches TRBD1 (5 bases). Germline V lookup: CDR1 MNHEY, CDR2 SMNVEV (reference sequence). Trimming stripped 2 bases from V and 7 bases from J, with 11 bases between. This CDR3 comprises 13 residues. In nucleotides, the CDR3 is TGTGCCAGCAGTTTAGCGACCAGGGTTGAAGCTTTCTTT. This sequence encodes CASSLATRVEAFF.

In the case of this clonotype: A junction boundary mismatches the germline segment, possibly from a read error. This chain uses TRBV5-6 with TRBJ1-4, with no clear D. This CDR3 has 13 residues. Germline CDR1 is SGHDT and CDR2 is YYEEEE. This chain's CDR3 is CVSSRGLAEKPFF. The CDR3 DNA reads as TGTGTCAGCAGCCGGGGTCTTGCCGAAAAACCGTTTTTT.

This clonotype occurred many times. The chain uses TRBV5-1 and TRBJ1-3, with D uncertain. The CDR3 consists of 13 residues. The germline V gene has CDR1 SGHRS and CDR2 YFSETQ. Deletions cut 4 bases from V and 9 bases from J, with 14 bases between. In nucleotides, the CDR3 is TGCGCCAGCAGCACGGGATCCGGGGTCACCATATATTTT. The encoded protein is CASSTGSGVTIYF.

This clonotype was seen many times. This chain connects TRBV3-1 to TRBJ2-7; unclear D gene. V was pared by 3 bases and J by 5 bases, with 11 bases between. Germline V CDR1 and CDR2: LGHDT, YNNKEL (reference sequence). This CDR3 comprises 13 residues. CDR3 DNA: TGTGCCAGCAGCCAGTCCCACGGGCACGAGCAGTACTTC. It encodes CASSQSHGHEQYF.

The V call is TRBV28, the J call TRBJ1-1; 7 nucleotides match TRBD1. Trimming removed 5 bases from V and 7 bases from J; junction bases left unmatched: 7. The length of the CDR3 is 13 residues. Germline CDR1 MDHEN, CDR2 SYDVKM. The CDR3 DNA is TGTGCCAGCAGTCCCCGGGACAGAATTGAAGCTTTCTTT. It encodes CASSPRDRIEAFF.

This clonotype was seen ten or more times. This CDR3 reads CASSFNTILAGGRGAKNIQYF. The CDR3 region has the DNA TGTGCCAGCAGTTTTAATACCATACTAGCGGGAGGGAGGGGAGCCAAAAACATTCAGTACTTC. The V and J genes are TRBV12-3 or TRBV12-4 and TRBJ2-4, with 13 bases aligning to TRBD2. The CDR3 consists of 21 residues. V shed 3 bases, J shed 0 bases, and the junction held 14 bases outside the gene matches.

This clonotype was counted at least ten times. The CDR3: CASSEKGTGQPQHF. The CDR3 nucleotides read TGTGCCAGCAGTGAAAAGGGGACTGGTCAGCCCCAGCATTTT. The chain joins TRBV6-1 to TRBJ1-5; D is possibly TRBD1 (5 bases). Germline values: CDR1 MNHNS, CDR2 SASEGT. CDR3 length: 14 residues. Trimming took off 2 bases at V and 6 bases at J, with 11 bases between the two ends.

This clonotype was found many times. This chain links TRBV6-6 with TRBJ2-3; tentatively, D is TRBD1 (6 bases). The CDR3 runs to 16 residues. The V end lost 6 bases, the J end lost 2 bases, and 18 bases lay between the germline ends. Germline V gene data show CDR1 as MNHNY and CDR2 as SVGAGI (reference sequence). In DNA, the CDR3 is TGTGCCAGCAGACCCCGATACAGGGACCTCACAGATACGCAGTATTTT. It translates to CASRPRYRDLTDTQYF.

At least ten counts were recorded for this clonotype. The rearrangement links TRBV7-2 to TRBJ1-1; 8 bases line up with TRBD1. CDR1 SGHTA and CDR2 FQGNSA come from the germline V gene. With 7 bases clipped from V and 0 bases from J, the junction kept 10 bases outside the gene matches. The CDR3 loop spans 16 amino acids. CDR3 sequence: CASTSGGLHMNTEAFF. The CDR3 DNA reads TGTGCCAGCACCTCAGGGGGCCTCCACATGAACACTGAAGCTTTCTTT.

V gene TRBV2 combines with J gene TRBJ1-2; TRBD1 agrees at 9 bases. Germline-derived CDR1 and CDR2 are SNHLY and FYNNEI. CDR3 length: 16 residues. V dropped 7 bases and J dropped 2; count of bases not matched to a gene: 11. The CDR3 sequence is CASISYGDRDNYGYTF. The CDR3 DNA reads as TGTGCCAGCATCTCTTATGGGGACAGGGACAACTATGGCTACACCTTC.

The rearrangement uses TRBV5-6 and TRBJ1-3; D call uncertain. The ends were cut back, 4 bases at V and 3 bases at J, with 17 bases in the middle. This CDR3 comprises 16 residues. Germline CDR1 reads SGHDT; CDR2 reads YYEEEE. CDR3 sequence reads: CASSTGGLILGNTIYF. The CDR3 region has the DNA TGTGCCAGCAGCACCGGCGGGCTCATCCTTGGAAACACCATATATTTT. Combining the CDR3 with reference TRBV5-6 and TRBJ1-3 gives the whole variable domain DAGVTQSPTHLIKTRGQQVTLRCSPKSGHDTVSWYQQALGQGPQFIFQYYEEEERQRGNFPDRFSGHQFPNYSSELNVNALLLGDSALYLCASSTGGLILGNTIYFGEGSWLTVV.